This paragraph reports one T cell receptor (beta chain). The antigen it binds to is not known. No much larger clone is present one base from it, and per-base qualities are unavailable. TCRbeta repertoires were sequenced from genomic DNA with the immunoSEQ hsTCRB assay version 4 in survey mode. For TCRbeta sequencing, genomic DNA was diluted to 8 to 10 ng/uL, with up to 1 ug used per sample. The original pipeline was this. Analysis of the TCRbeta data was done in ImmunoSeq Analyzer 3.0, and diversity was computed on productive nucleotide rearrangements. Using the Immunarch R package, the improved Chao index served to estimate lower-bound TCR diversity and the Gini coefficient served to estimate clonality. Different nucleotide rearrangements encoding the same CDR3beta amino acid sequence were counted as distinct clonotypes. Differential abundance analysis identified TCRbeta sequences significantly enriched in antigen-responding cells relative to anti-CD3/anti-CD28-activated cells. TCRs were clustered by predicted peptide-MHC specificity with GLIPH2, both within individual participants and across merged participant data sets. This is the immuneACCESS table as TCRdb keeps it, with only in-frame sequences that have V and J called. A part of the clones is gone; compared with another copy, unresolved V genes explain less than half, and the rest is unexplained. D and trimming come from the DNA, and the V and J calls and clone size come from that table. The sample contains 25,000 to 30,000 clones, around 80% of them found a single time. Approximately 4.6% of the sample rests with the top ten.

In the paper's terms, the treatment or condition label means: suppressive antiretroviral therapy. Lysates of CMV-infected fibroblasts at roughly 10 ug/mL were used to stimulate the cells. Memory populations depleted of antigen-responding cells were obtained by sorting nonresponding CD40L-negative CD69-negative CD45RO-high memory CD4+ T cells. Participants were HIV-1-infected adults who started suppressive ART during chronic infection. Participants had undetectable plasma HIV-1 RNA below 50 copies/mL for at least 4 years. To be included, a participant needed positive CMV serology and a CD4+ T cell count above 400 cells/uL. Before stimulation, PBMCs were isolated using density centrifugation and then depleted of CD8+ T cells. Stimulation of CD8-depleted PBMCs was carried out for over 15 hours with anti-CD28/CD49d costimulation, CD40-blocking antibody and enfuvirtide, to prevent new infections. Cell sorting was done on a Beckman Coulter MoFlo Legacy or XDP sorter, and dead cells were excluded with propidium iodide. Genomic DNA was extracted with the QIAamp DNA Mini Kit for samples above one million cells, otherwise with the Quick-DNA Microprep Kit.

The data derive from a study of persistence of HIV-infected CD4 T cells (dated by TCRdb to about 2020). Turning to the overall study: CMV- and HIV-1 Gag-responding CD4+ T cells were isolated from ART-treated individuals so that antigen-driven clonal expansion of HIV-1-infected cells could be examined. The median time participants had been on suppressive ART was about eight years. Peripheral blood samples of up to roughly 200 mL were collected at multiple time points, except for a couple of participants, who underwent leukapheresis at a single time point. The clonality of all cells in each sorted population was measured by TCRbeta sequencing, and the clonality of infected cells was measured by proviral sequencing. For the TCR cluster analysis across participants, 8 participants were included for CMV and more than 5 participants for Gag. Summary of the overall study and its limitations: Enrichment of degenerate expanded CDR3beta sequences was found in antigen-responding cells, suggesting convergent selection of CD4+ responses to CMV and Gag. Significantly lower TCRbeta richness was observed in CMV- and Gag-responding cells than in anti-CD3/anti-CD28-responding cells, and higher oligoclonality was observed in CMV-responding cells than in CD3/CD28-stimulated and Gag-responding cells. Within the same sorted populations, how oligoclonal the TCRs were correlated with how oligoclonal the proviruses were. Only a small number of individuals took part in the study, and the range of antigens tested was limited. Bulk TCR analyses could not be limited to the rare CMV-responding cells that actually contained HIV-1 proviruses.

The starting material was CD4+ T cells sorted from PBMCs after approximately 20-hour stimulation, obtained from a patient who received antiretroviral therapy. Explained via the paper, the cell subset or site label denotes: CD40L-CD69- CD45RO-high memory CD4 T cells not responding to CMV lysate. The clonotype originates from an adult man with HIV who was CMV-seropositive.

The DNA is as follows: TGTGCCAGCTCACCACTCGGACTAGCGGGCGGCGAGCAGTACTTC. This gives the protein CASSPLGLAGGEQYF. The receptor chain draws on TRBV18 and TRBJ2-7; 11 central bases correspond to TRBD2. CDR1 and CDR2, looked up from the germline V gene, are KGHSH and LQKENI. Taken from cysteine to phenylalanine, the CDR3 has 15 residues. Just CDR3 DNA is preserved here, 45 bases in frame from base 1. V ends up 1 base short and J 6 bases short, with an unmatched junction base count of 5.